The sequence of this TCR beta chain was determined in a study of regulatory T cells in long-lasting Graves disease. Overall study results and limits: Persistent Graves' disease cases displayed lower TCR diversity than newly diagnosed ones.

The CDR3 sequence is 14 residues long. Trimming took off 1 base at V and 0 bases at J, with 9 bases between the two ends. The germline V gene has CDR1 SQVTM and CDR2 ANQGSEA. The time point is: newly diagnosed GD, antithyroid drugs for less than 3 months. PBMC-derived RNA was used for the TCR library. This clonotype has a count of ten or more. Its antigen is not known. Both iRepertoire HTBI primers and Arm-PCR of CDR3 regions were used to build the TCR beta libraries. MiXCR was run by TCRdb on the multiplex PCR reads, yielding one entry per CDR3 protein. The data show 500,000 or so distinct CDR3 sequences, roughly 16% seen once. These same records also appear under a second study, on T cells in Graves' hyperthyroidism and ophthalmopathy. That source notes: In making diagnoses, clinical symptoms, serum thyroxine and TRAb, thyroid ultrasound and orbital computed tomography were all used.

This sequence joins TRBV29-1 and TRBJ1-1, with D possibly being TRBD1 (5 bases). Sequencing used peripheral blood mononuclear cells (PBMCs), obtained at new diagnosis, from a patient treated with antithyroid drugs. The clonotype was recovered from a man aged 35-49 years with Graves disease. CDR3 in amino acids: CSVEGSRVNTEAFF. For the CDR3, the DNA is TGCAGCGTTGAAGGGAGCAGGGTGAACACTGAAGCTTTCTTT.